The rows below give T cell receptor beta chains drawn from one sample of a study of blood T cell repertoires in COVID-19. Repertoires were generated with immunoSEQ multiplex PCR, while TCRdb's copy carries only in-frame clones and drops some. The sample shows 200,000 or so clones, 80% to 85% of them seen only once. The sequencing sample was made of PBMCs or T cells enriched from blood (not recorded which). Receptors were obtained from a man aged 35 to 55 who had recovered from COVID-19. CDR3s include the opening cysteine and the closing phenylalanine or tryptophan. D genes are given only for firm matches. Size is stated for part of the rows, as once, few or many counts, or as a class when the clone is expanded.

j_call: TRBJ1-6
clone_size: .
v_call: TRBV10-3
d_call: .
cdr3_nt: TGTGCCATCAGTGAGTCACCCAACAGGTTACCACCCCTCCACTTT
cdr3_aa: CAISESPNRLPPLHF

j_call: TRBJ1-6
clone_size: .
v_call: TRBV5-1
d_call: .
cdr3_nt: TGCGCCAGCAGCTTGGCAACCTATAATTCACCCCTCCGCTTT
cdr3_aa: CASSLATYNSPLRF

j_call: TRBJ1-2
clone_size: once
v_call: TRBV6-5
d_call: TRBD1
cdr3_nt: TGTGCCAGCAGTAACCAAGGGACAGGGACAAATGGCTACACCTTC
cdr3_aa: CASSNQGTGTNGYTF

j_call: TRBJ2-2
clone_size: .
v_call: TRBV20-1
d_call: .
cdr3_nt: TGCAGTGCTAGTAACTTACTCGGGACCGGGGAGCTGTTTTTT
cdr3_aa: CSASNLLGTGELFF

j_call: TRBJ2-5
clone_size: .
v_call: TRBV7-2
d_call: TRBD2
cdr3_nt: TGTGCCAGCAGCGCCGAACGACTAGCTCCGACCCAGTACTTC
cdr3_aa: CASSAERLAPTQYF

j_call: TRBJ1-1
clone_size: .
v_call: TRBV3-1/TRBV3-2
d_call: .
cdr3_nt: TGTGCCAGCAGCCAAACGGCGGCCGGCAATCGGAAAGCTTTCTTT
cdr3_aa: CASSQTAAGNRKAFF

j_call: TRBJ1-1
clone_size: .
v_call: TRBV7-2
d_call: .
cdr3_nt: TGTGCCAGCAGCCCCGACAGACCGACTGAAGCTTTCTTT
cdr3_aa: CASSPDRPTEAFF

j_call: TRBJ2-1
clone_size: .
v_call: TRBV5-1
d_call: .
cdr3_nt: TGCGCCAGCAGCTTCTATAGCTCCTACAATGAGCAGTTCTTC
cdr3_aa: CASSFYSSYNEQFF

j_call: TRBJ2-1
clone_size: .
v_call: TRBV18
d_call: TRBD2
cdr3_nt: TGTGCCAGCTCACCGGGTGATCGCGGGGGGGCAGGTGAGCAGTTCTTC
cdr3_aa: CASSPGDRGGAGEQFF

j_call: TRBJ2-1
clone_size: .
v_call: TRBV7-8
d_call: TRBD2
cdr3_nt: TGTGCCAGCAGCTTAGCGACTAGCGGCGCCTACAATGAGCAGTTCTTC
cdr3_aa: CASSLATSGAYNEQFF